This section outlines one T cell receptor (beta chain) sequence together with its context. Its target is unknown. These data originate in a study of blood T cells in healthy people across ages. Study conclusions and caveats: Per-million-T-cell TCR beta diversity fell roughly linearly with age.

The CDR3 length is 18 residues. V lost 4 bases to trimming and J lost 4 bases; unmatched junction nucleotides: 9. Germline values: CDR1 MNHEY, CDR2 SMNVEV (reference sequence). Donors were systemically healthy Caucasian individuals from Russia aged roughly 6 to 100 years. Together with a sample-barcoded 5' primer, a J-beta primer mix was included in a second PCR lasting 7 to 11 cycles. TCRdb re-called the 5' RACE reads with MiXCR, one entry per CDR3 protein. This sample has 730,000 or so distinct CDR3 sequences; 40% to 50% occur once, and the top ten carry around 30%. The receptor comes from an elderly man in good health. The sequencing input was blood. V gene TRBV27 combines with J gene TRBJ2-1; the match to TRBD2 covers 14 bases. The DNA of the CDR3 is TGTGCCAGCAGTTGGGGACTAGCGGGAGTCTTAGTTTACAATGAGCAGTTCTTC. Amino acids: CASSWGLAGVLVYNEQFF.